The source of this T cell receptor (beta chain) is a study of low-dose radiotherapy and immunotherapy resistance in tumors. Study at large: At a dose of 200 mg/m2, intravenous cyclophosphamide was given every two weeks, one day before radiation and immunotherapy. Once cycle 1 day 1 began, patients took oral aspirin 300 mg daily for four cycles.

Stated time point: after trial treatment. Described treatment: LDRT plus nivolumab, ipilimumab, low-dose cyclophosphamide and aspirin (RACIN trial). Donors received nivolumab, ipilimumab, aspirin, low-dose cyclophosphamide and low-dose radiotherapy. Covering alpha and beta chains, TRAV- and TRBV-specific primers were used for the first-strand cDNA. With a constant-region primer and a V-primer adapter, TCRs were subjected to approximately 18 PCR cycles of amplification. MiXCR, applied by TCRdb to the reads, yields one record per CDR3 protein. Of about 35,000 distinct CDR3 sequences in the sample, around 21% are singletons; the top ten hold about 8.3%. The CDR3 spans 15 residues. The junction had 11 bases not matched to a gene; V was cut back by 9 bases and J by 4 bases. Germline CDR1 and CDR2: KGHDR and SFDVKD.

The sample consisted of PBMCs, taken after low-dose radiotherapy plus immunotherapy. This rearrangement joins TRBV24-1 to TRBJ2-3, with 8 bases lining up with TRBD2. The TCR comes from a female donor with ovarian cancer. The CDR3 bases are TGTGCCACCGCCGGTCCAGCGGGAGTCCCAGATACGCAGTATTTT. It specifies CATAGPAGVPDTQYF.